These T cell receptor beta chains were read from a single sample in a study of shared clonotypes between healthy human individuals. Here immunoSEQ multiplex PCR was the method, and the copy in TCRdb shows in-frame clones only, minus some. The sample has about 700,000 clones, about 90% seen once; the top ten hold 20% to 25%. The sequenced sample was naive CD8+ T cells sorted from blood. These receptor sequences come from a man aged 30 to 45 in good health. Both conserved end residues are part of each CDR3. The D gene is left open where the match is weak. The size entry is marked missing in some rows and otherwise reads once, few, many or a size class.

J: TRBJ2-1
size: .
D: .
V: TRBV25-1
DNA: TGTGCCAGCTCCTCACAACAGGACAATGAGCAGTTCTTC
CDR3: CASSSQQDNEQFF

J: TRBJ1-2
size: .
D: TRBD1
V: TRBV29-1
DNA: TGCAGCGTTCCAGGGGGCTACGGCTATGGCTACACCTTC
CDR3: CSVPGGYGYGYTF

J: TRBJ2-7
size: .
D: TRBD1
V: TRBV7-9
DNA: TGTGCCAGCAGCGCGGGACAGGGGGTTATCAACGAGCAGTACTTC
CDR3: CASSAGQGVINEQYF

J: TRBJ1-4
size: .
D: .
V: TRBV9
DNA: TGTGCCAGCAGCGTAGGAGAAGCAACTAATGAAAAACTGTTTTTT
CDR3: CASSVGEATNEKLFF

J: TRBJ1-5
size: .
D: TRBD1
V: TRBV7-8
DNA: TGTGCCAGCAGCCCCGGGACAGGGTACAATCAGCCCCAGCATTTT
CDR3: CASSPGTGYNQPQHF

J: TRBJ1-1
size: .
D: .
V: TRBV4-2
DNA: TGTGCCAGCAGCCAAGAGGTGGGGAACACTGAAGCTTTCTTT
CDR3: CASSQEVGNTEAFF

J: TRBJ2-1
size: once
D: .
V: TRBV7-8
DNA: TGTGCCAGCAGCACGGGCAATGAGCAGTTCTTC
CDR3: CASSTGNEQFF

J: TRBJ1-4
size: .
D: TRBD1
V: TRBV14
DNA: TGTGCCAGCAGCCAAGATCGACAGGGGAGTTTTGAAAAACTGTTTTTT
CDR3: CASSQDRQGSFEKLFF

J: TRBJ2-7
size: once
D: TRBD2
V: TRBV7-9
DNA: TGTGCCAGCCGCAGAACGGGGGGTGATCAGTACGAGCAGTACTTC
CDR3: CASRRTGGDQYEQYF

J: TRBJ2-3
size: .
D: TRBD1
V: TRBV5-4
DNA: TGTGCCAGCAGCTTGAAAACAGGGGGCCTAAGGACAGATACGCAGTATTTT
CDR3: CASSLKTGGLRTDTQYF

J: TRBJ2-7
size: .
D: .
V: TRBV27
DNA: TGTGCCACCTCCCTGGGGGGCCAGCTCTACGAGCAGTACTTC
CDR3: CATSLGGQLYEQYF

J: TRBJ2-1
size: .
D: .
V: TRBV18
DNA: TGTGCCAGCTCACCAGTTAGCGGAAGCTCCTACAATGAGCAGTTCTTC
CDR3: CASSPVSGSSYNEQFF

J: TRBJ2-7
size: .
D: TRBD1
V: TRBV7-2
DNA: TGTGCCAGCAGCTCCCCGGGACAGGGCATCTACGAGCAGTACTTC
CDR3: CASSSPGQGIYEQYF

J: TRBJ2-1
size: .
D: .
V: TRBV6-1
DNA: TGTGCCAGCAGTGAAGCGACGGCACCTTACAATGAGCAGTTCTTC
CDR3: CASSEATAPYNEQFF

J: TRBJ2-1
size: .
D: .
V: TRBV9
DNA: TGTGCCAGCAGCATTACCACTGAGCAGTTCTTC
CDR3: CASSITTEQFF

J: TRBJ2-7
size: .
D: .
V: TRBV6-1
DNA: TGTGCCAGCAGTGAGACGGCAGGGATTGCCTACGAGCAGTACTTC
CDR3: CASSETAGIAYEQYF

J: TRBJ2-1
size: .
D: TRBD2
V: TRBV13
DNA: TGTGCCAGCAGCTTACGGGGGGGTTACAATGAGCAGTTCTTC
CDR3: CASSLRGGYNEQFF

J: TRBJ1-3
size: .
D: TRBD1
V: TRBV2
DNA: TGTGCCAGCAGTTTATATGACAGGGACAGGGAGACTGGAAACACCATATATTTT
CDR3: CASSLYDRDRETGNTIYF

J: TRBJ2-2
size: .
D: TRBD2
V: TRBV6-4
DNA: TGTGCCAGCAGTGATACTGTAATGGGACTAGCGTCTTATCGGGAGCTGTTTTTT
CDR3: CASSDTVMGLASYRELFF

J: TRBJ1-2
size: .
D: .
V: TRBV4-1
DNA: TGCGCCAGCAGCCAAGATCAGGACGGGTCGCTCTATGGCTACACCTTC
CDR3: CASSQDQDGSLYGYTF

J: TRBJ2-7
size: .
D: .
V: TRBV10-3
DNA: TGTGCCATCAGTCCTAGCCACCCTTCTTATACTCGAGGGTTCTACGAGCAGTACTTC
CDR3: CAISPSHPSYTRGFYEQYF

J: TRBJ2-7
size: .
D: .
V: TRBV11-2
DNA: TGTGCCAGCAGCTCGGACACCTACGAGCAGTACTTC
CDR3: CASSSDTYEQYF

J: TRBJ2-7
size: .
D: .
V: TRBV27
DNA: TGTGCCAGCAGTTTATCTCTATCAGGGACCTACGAGCAGTACTTC
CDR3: CASSLSLSGTYEQYF

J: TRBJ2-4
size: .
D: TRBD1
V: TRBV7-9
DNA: TGTGCCAGCAGCCAACGGACAGGGAAACTAAACATTCAGTACTTC
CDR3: CASSQRTGKLNIQYF

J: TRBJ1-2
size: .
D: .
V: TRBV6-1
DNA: TGTGCCAGCACCGAAGGGCCAGGGGCTGGCTACACCTTC
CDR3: CASTEGPGAGYTF

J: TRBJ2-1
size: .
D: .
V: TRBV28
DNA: TGTGCCAGCAGTTTCCCAACCTTGGGCGGTAGGAATTACAATGAGCAGTTCTTC
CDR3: CASSFPTLGGRNYNEQFF

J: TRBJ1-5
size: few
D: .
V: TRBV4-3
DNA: TGCGCCAGCAGCTTAGGGGCAGACAATCAGCCCCAGCATTTT
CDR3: CASSLGADNQPQHF

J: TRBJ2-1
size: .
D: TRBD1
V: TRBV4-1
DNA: TGCGCCAGCAGCCAAGATGGGACAGGGGATGAGCAGTTCTTC
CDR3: CASSQDGTGDEQFF

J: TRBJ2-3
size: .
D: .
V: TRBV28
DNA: TGTGCCAGCAGTTTCCCAGCGGATGGGACAGATACGCAGTATTTT
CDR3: CASSFPADGTDTQYF

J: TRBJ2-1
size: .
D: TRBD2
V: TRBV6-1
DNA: TGTGCCAGCAGTGGGGATAATGGACTAGCGGAAAGGTGGCATGAGCAGTTCTTC
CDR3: CASSGDNGLAERWHEQFF

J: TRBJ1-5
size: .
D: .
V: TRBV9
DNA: TGTGCCAGCAGCGTAGTTCCCGGGAAGCCCCAGCATTTT
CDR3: CASSVVPGKPQHF

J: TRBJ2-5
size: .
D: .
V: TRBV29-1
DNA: TGCAGCGTCAGCGTTTTGGGGACCCAGTACTTC
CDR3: CSVSVLGTQYF

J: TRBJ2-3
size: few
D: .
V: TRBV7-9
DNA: TGTGCCAGCAGCCTTGACACAGATACGCAGTATTTT
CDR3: CASSLDTDTQYF

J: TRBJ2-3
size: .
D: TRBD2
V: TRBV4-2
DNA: TGTGCCAGCTCGGATACTAGCGTGACAGATACGCAGTATTTT
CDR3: CASSDTSVTDTQYF

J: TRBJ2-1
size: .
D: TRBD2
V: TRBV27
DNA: TGTGCCAGCAGCCCCTCTACTAGCGTTGAGCAGTTCTTC
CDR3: CASSPSTSVEQFF

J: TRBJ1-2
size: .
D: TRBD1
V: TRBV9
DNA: TGTGCCAGCGGACTGACAGGGGTCTATGGCTACACCTTC
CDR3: CASGLTGVYGYTF

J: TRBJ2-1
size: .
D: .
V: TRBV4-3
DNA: TGCGCCAGCAGCCAAGAGAACAATGAGCAGTTCTTC
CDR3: CASSQENNEQFF

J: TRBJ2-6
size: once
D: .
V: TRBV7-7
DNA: TGTGCCAGCAGCAGAATAGCAGTGCCACAAAGTCGGGCCAACGTCCTGACTTTC
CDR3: CASSRIAVPQSRANVLTF

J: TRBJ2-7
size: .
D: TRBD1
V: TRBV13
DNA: TGTGCCAGCAGCACGACCGGGACAGGGATCAGGTACGAGCAGTACTTC
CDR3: CASSTTGTGIRYEQYF

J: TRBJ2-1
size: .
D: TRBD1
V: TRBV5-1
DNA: TGCGCCAGCAGTTTGGACAGGAGCTCCTACAATGAGCAGTTCTTC
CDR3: CASSLDRSSYNEQFF

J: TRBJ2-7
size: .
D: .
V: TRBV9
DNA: TGTGCCAGCAGCGTAGGTTTCAGCTCCTACGAGCAGTACTTC
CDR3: CASSVGFSSYEQYF

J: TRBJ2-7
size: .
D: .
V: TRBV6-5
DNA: TGTGCCAGCAGTTACTCAGACAGGTACTACGAGCAGTACTTC
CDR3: CASSYSDRYYEQYF

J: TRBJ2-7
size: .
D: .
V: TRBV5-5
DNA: TGTGCCAGCAGCTTTGGACTTTACGAGCAGTACTTC
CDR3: CASSFGLYEQYF

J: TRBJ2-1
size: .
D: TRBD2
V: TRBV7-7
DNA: TGTGCTAGCAGCCCTACTAGCGGGTCTAGCTCCTACAATGAGCAGTTCTTC
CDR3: CASSPTSGSSSYNEQFF

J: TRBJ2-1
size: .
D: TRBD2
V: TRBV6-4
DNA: TGTGCCAGCAGTGACCTTTGGACTAGGACCTACAATGAGCAGTTCTTC
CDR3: CASSDLWTRTYNEQFF

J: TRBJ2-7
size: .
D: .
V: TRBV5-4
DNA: TGTGCCAGCAGCTTCGACACAGGAGACTACGAGCAGTACTTC
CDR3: CASSFDTGDYEQYF

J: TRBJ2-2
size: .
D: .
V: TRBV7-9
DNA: TGTGCCAGCAGCTTTCTCACCGGGGAGCTGTTTTTT
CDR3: CASSFLTGELFF